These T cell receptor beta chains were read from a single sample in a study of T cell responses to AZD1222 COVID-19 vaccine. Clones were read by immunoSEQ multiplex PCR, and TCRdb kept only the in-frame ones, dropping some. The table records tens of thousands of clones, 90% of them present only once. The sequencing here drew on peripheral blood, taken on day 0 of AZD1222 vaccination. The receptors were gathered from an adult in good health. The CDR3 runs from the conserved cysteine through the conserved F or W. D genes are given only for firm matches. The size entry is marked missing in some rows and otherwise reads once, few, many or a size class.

cdr3_aa: CASSLETKNTEAFF; cdr3_nt: TGTGCCAGCAGCTTAGAGACGAAGAACACTGAAGCTTTCTTT; j_call: TRBJ1-1; v_call: TRBV7-9; d_call: NA; clone_size: NA
cdr3_aa: CASSEIVRAVEAFF; cdr3_nt: TGTGCCAGCAGTGAGATCGTCAGGGCCGTTGAAGCTTTCTTT; j_call: TRBJ1-1; v_call: TRBV6-1; d_call: NA; clone_size: NA
cdr3_aa: CASSPTGMPGGYTF; cdr3_nt: TGCGCCAGCAGCCCTACCGGGATGCCGGGGGGCTACACCTTC; j_call: TRBJ1-2; v_call: TRBV5-1; d_call: NA; clone_size: NA
cdr3_aa: CASSQVTANSPLHF; cdr3_nt: TGTGCCAGCAGCCAGGTGACAGCTAATTCACCCCTCCACTTT; j_call: TRBJ1-6; v_call: TRBV14; d_call: NA; clone_size: NA
cdr3_aa: CSVEDWAGGGRTF; cdr3_nt: TGCAGCGTTGAAGATTGGGCAGGGGGTGGTAGGACCTTC; j_call: TRBJ1-2; v_call: TRBV29-1; d_call: TRBD1; clone_size: NA
cdr3_aa: CASSLVAGEYNEQFF; cdr3_nt: TGTGCCAGCAGCTTAGTTGCGGGGGAGTACAATGAGCAGTTCTTC; j_call: TRBJ2-1; v_call: TRBV7-9; d_call: TRBD2; clone_size: NA
cdr3_aa: CASSQEDRENQPQHF; cdr3_nt: TGTGCCAGCAGCCAAGAGGACAGGGAGAATCAGCCCCAGCATTTT; j_call: TRBJ1-5; v_call: TRBV4-2; d_call: TRBD1; clone_size: NA
cdr3_aa: CASSSFPGQGNYGYTF; cdr3_nt: TGTGCCAGCAGCTCCTTCCCAGGACAGGGTAACTATGGCTACACCTTC; j_call: TRBJ1-2; v_call: TRBV7-9; d_call: TRBD1; clone_size: NA
cdr3_aa: CASREREAYQETQYF; cdr3_nt: TGTGCCAGCAGGGAGAGGGAGGCGTACCAAGAGACCCAGTACTTC; j_call: TRBJ2-5; v_call: TRBV6-5; d_call: NA; clone_size: NA
cdr3_aa: CASSWQGGTEAFF; cdr3_nt: TGTGCCAGCAGTTGGCAGGGGGGAACTGAAGCTTTCTTT; j_call: TRBJ1-1; v_call: TRBV6-5; d_call: TRBD1; clone_size: NA
cdr3_aa: CASSVGAGTGPSPLHF; cdr3_nt: TGTGCCAGCAGCGTAGGCGCGGGGACAGGGCCTTCACCCCTCCACTTT; j_call: TRBJ1-6; v_call: TRBV9; d_call: TRBD1; clone_size: NA
cdr3_aa: CASSLGQYEQYF; cdr3_nt: TGTGCCAGCAGCCTCGGACAGTACGAGCAGTACTTC; j_call: TRBJ2-7; v_call: TRBV12-3/TRBV12-4; d_call: NA; clone_size: NA
cdr3_aa: CASTLGTSGYNEQFF; cdr3_nt: TGTGCCAGCACCCTTGGGACTAGCGGCTACAATGAGCAGTTCTTC; j_call: TRBJ2-1; v_call: TRBV27; d_call: TRBD2; clone_size: NA
cdr3_aa: CASSGRGLRAFF; cdr3_nt: TGTGCCAGCAGCGGAAGGGGCTTGCGGGCTTTCTTT; j_call: TRBJ1-1; v_call: TRBV28; d_call: NA; clone_size: NA
cdr3_aa: CSASRGLRGEKLFF; cdr3_nt: TGCAGTGCTAGTCGAGGTTTAAGAGGCGAAAAACTGTTTTTT; j_call: TRBJ1-4; v_call: TRBV20-1; d_call: NA; clone_size: NA
cdr3_aa: CASSPQGTGNSPLHF; cdr3_nt: TGCGCCAGCAGCCCGCAGGGGACAGGGAATTCACCCCTCCACTTT; j_call: TRBJ1-6; v_call: TRBV5-1; d_call: TRBD1; clone_size: NA
cdr3_aa: CASSEASSGSGEADTQYF; cdr3_nt: TGTGCCAGCAGTGAAGCCTCCTCGGGGAGCGGGGAGGCGGATACGCAGTATTTT; j_call: TRBJ2-3; v_call: TRBV6-1; d_call: TRBD2; clone_size: NA
cdr3_aa: CASSDRDRVTGELFF; cdr3_nt: TGTGCCAGCAGCGACCGGGACAGGGTTACCGGGGAGCTGTTTTTT; j_call: TRBJ2-2; v_call: TRBV9; d_call: TRBD1; clone_size: once
cdr3_aa: CASSQGSGGPYRYTQYF; cdr3_nt: TGTGCCAGCAGCCAGGGAAGCGGGGGCCCCTACAGGTATACGCAGTATTTT; j_call: TRBJ2-3; v_call: TRBV3-1/TRBV3-2; d_call: TRBD2; clone_size: NA
cdr3_aa: CSAISPSAQHF; cdr3_nt: TGCAGTGCTATATCCCCATCAGCCCAGCATTTT; j_call: TRBJ1-5; v_call: TRBV20-1; d_call: NA; clone_size: few
cdr3_aa: CASSRQNSPLHF; cdr3_nt: TGTGCCAGCAGCCGACAGAATTCACCCCTCCACTTT; j_call: TRBJ1-6; v_call: TRBV3-1/TRBV3-2; d_call: NA; clone_size: NA
cdr3_aa: CASGDRGRFGEQYF; cdr3_nt: TGTGCCAGTGGGGACAGGGGGCGCTTTGGGGAGCAGTACTTC; j_call: TRBJ2-7; v_call: TRBV19; d_call: TRBD1; clone_size: NA
cdr3_aa: CASRPGRGAYEQYF; cdr3_nt: TGTGCCAGCAGGCCGGGCAGGGGCGCCTACGAGCAGTACTTC; j_call: TRBJ2-7; v_call: TRBV5-6; d_call: NA; clone_size: NA
cdr3_aa: CAIRTGSQGNQPQHF; cdr3_nt: TGTGCCATTCGAACAGGGTCGCAAGGCAATCAGCCCCAGCATTTT; j_call: TRBJ1-5; v_call: TRBV6-5; d_call: NA; clone_size: NA
cdr3_aa: CASGQPQHF; cdr3_nt: TGTGCCAGCGGTCAGCCCCAGCATTTT; j_call: TRBJ1-5; v_call: TRBV19; d_call: NA; clone_size: NA
cdr3_aa: CASSSGQGGDSNQPQHF; cdr3_nt: TGTGCCAGCAGCTCGGGTCAGGGAGGAGATAGCAATCAGCCCCAGCATTTT; j_call: TRBJ1-5; v_call: TRBV7-9; d_call: NA; clone_size: few
cdr3_aa: CASTSDSYNEQFF; cdr3_nt: TGCGCCAGCACCAGTGATTCCTACAATGAGCAGTTCTTC; j_call: TRBJ2-1; v_call: TRBV5-1; d_call: NA; clone_size: NA
cdr3_aa: CASSPQGNTGELFF; cdr3_nt: TGTGCCAGCTCACCGCAGGGTAACACCGGGGAGCTGTTTTTT; j_call: TRBJ2-2; v_call: TRBV18; d_call: NA; clone_size: NA
cdr3_aa: CASSEPGKTDTQYF; cdr3_nt: TGTGCCAGCAGTGAACCAGGGAAGACAGATACGCAGTATTTT; j_call: TRBJ2-3; v_call: TRBV25-1; d_call: NA; clone_size: NA
cdr3_aa: CASSAGAVNTEAFF; cdr3_nt: TGTGCCAGCAGCGCCGGGGCAGTAAACACTGAAGCTTTCTTT; j_call: TRBJ1-1; v_call: TRBV9; d_call: NA; clone_size: few
cdr3_aa: CASSLGTGLNQPQHF; cdr3_nt: TGTGCCAGCAGTTTAGGGACAGGCCTTAATCAGCCCCAGCATTTT; j_call: TRBJ1-5; v_call: TRBV28; d_call: TRBD1; clone_size: NA
cdr3_aa: CASLERGEAFF; cdr3_nt: TGTGCCAGCTTGGAGAGAGGGGAAGCTTTCTTT; j_call: TRBJ1-1; v_call: TRBV18; d_call: NA; clone_size: few